The 27 T cell receptor beta chains in this list originate from one sample, sequenced in a study of CD4 T cells in relation to SARS-CoV-2 and coronaviruses. The unexposed donors gave CD4+ T cells in about 2010-2019, prior to COVID-19. The cells were cultured for roughly 11 days before CD4+ T cells were isolated. Their recognized antigens are unknown. This table comes from immunoSEQ multiplex PCR, and its TCRdb copy is limited to in-frame clones, with some not included. The table lists 15,000 to 20,000 clones, approximately 81% of them singletons. The specimen was CD4+ T cells from PBMCs, cultured in vitro. The receptors shown here come from a human donor in good health.

The chain uses TRBV10-3 and TRBJ2-3, with no clear D. This CDR3 is 11 amino acids long. In germline, CDR1 is ENHRY, CDR2 SYGVKD. V was cut by 9 bases and J by 7 bases, with 11 bases left in between. CDR3 sequence (DNA): TGTGCCATAACCGTACCCTATACGCAGTATTTT. This codes for CAITVPYTQYF.

The chain is built from TRBV11-3 and TRBJ2-1; tentatively, D is TRBD1 or TRBD2 (6 bases each). Germline CDR1 reads SGHNT; CDR2 reads YENEEA. V lost 5 bases, J lost 9 bases, and 20 bases lay in between. The CDR3 consists of 15 residues. In DNA form, the CDR3 reads TGTGCCAGCAGCCCCCGGGGGCCGCGGGGTGGTGAGCAGTTCTTC. Its translation: CASSPRGPRGGEQFF.

This sequence joins TRBV5-1 and TRBJ2-1; D possibly corresponds to TRBD1 (6 bases). The V and J ends lost 1 base and 0 bases respectively, with 11 bases between them. Germline CDR1 reads SGHRS; CDR2 reads YFSETQ. The CDR3 totals 16 residues. In DNA form, the CDR3 reads TGCGCCAGCAGCTTGTTGGGGGCAGGCTCCTACAATGAGCAGTTCTTC. Protein sequence: CASSLLGAGSYNEQFF.

The chain employs TRBV13 and TRBJ1-6, with unresolved D. V gave up 2 bases and J gave up 7 bases, with 6 bases separating them. Germline V CDR1 and CDR2: PRHDT, FYEKMQ (reference sequence). The CDR3 totals 13 residues. CDR3 region: CASSLRSNSPLHF. DNA for the CDR3: TGTGCCAGCAGCTTAAGATCCAATTCACCCCTCCACTTT.

The chain is built from TRBV3-1 (or the pseudogene TRBV3-2) and TRBJ2-2; D not certain. The CDR3 has 18 amino acids. Looked up from germline, CDR1 is LGHDT and CDR2 is YNNKEL (reference sequence). Trimming took 1 base from V and 0 from J, leaving 15 bases between them. The CDR3 nucleotides read TGTGCCAGCAGCCAAGTCTCGTTTCGAGCTTCGAACACCGGGGAGCTGTTTTTT. Translated, it gives CASSQVSFRASNTGELFF.

The chain recombines TRBV6-5 with TRBJ2-7, with TRBD1 matching 7 bases. V lost 8 bases to trimming and J lost 0 bases; unmatched junction nucleotides: 4. This CDR3 comprises 13 residues. CDR1 and CDR2 (germline): MNHEY, SVGAGI. The CDR3 is CASDRDSSYEQYF. In DNA, the CDR3 is TGTGCCAGCGACCGGGACAGCTCCTACGAGCAGTACTTC.

V usage is TRBV3-1 (or the pseudogene TRBV3-2) and J usage is TRBJ2-5; TRBD2 matches at 13 bases. The length of the CDR3 is 18 residues. Germline CDR1 LGHDT, CDR2 YNNKEL (reference sequence). V gave up 7 bases and J gave up 4 bases; unmatched junction bases: 15. CDR3 region: CASISGRTSGGLRETQYF. In DNA, the CDR3 is TGTGCCAGCATATCGGGAAGGACTAGCGGGGGCCTCCGAGAGACCCAGTACTTC.

The chain combines TRBV28 with TRBJ2-5; D is uncertain. CDR3 size: 11 residues. Per germline, CDR1 MDHEN and CDR2 SYDVKM. Trimming took off 4 bases at V and 7 bases at J, with 7 bases between the two ends. CDR3 nucleotide sequence: TGTGCCAGCAGTTCCTCCCGGACCCAGTACTTC. It codes for CASSSSRTQYF.

This chain connects TRBV6-5 to TRBJ1-1; D unresolved. The V and J ends lost 8 bases and 3 bases respectively, with 7 bases between them. CDR3 size: 11 residues. Germline V gives CDR1 MNHEY, CDR2 SVGAGI. The CDR3 DNA reads TGTGCCAGCGTCGCCGACACTGAAGCTTTCTTT. Translating gives CASVADTEAFF.

Only one count was recorded for this clone. The V call is TRBV5-6, the J call TRBJ2-7, with TRBD2 matching over 11 bases. V lost 4 bases, J lost 1 base, and 13 bases stayed unmatched. Germline CDR1 and CDR2: SGHDT and YYEEEE. The CDR3 runs to 18 residues. DNA for the CDR3: TGTGCCAGCAGCGGGGGGTTGGCACTAGCGGGGGCTTCCTACGAGCAGTACTTC. It specifies CASSGGLALAGASYEQYF.

J is TRBJ1-2 and V is TRBV21-1. TRBV21-1 is marked as a pseudogene. The CDR3 spans 12 residues. The CDR3 protein is CASKGGFYGYTF. CDR3 in DNA: TGTGCCAGCAAGGGGGGGTTTTATGGCTACACCTTC.

This clone is medium-sized within its sample. V and J are TRBV20-1 and TRBJ1-2; D is uncertain. The CDR3 has 13 amino acids. Trimming shortened V by 3 bases and J by 8 bases, and 16 bases separated the two germline ends. The germline gives CDR1 DFQATT, CDR2 SNEGSKA (reference sequence). This chain's CDR3 is CSASEAGELGYTF. The CDR3 bases are TGCAGTGCTAGTGAGGCCGGGGAGTTAGGCTACACCTTC.

This clone was found once. V gene TRBV18 combines with J gene TRBJ1-1; the D is unclear. Per germline, CDR1 KGHSH and CDR2 LQKENI. CDR3 length: 14 residues. Deletions cut 2 bases from V and 1 base from J, with 8 bases between. The CDR3 coding sequence is TGTGCCAGCTCACCAGGTACGGAGAACACTGAAGCTTTCTTT. Its translation: CASSPGTENTEAFF.

The chain links TRBV5-5 to TRBJ2-5; a weak D match, TRBD1 (6 bases). Germline lookup yields CDR1 SGHKS and CDR2 YYEKEE (reference sequence). The CDR3 extends over 12 amino acids. V lost 7 bases and J 4 bases, leaving 11 bases between the germline ends. The CDR3 DNA reads TGTGCCAGCTTCGGACAGTCAGAGACCCAGTACTTC. Its translation: CASFGQSETQYF.

The chain uses TRBV2 and TRBJ2-7; D possibly uses TRBD1 or TRBD2 (6 bases each). The V gene's germline CDR1 is SNHLY and CDR2 FYNNEI. CDR3 size: 14 residues. The V end lost 5 bases, the J end lost 2 bases, and 13 bases lay between the germline ends. This CDR3 is CASSPRGVPYEQYF. The CDR3 bases are TGTGCCAGCAGTCCTAGGGGGGTGCCCTACGAGCAGTACTTC.

CDR3 sequence (DNA): TGTGCCAGCAGCGTGGACAGGGGCGTTGGAGAGCAGTACTTC. Its translation: CASSVDRGVGEQYF. The rearrangement links TRBV5-6 to TRBJ2-7, with 9 nucleotides matching TRBD1. The length of the CDR3 is 14 residues. The junction had 9 bases not matched to a gene; V was cut back by 4 bases and J by 7 bases. CDR1 and CDR2 from the germline V gene are SGHDT and YYEEEE.

The chain is built from TRBV7-9 and TRBJ2-7, with D perhaps TRBD1 (6 bases). V lost 5 bases, J lost 7 bases, and 24 bases lay in between. Germline loops: CDR1 SEHNR, CDR2 FQNEAQ (reference sequence). This CDR3 comprises 16 residues. Written as DNA, the CDR3 is TGTGCCAGCAGCCTCGGACAGCCCCACGTACCTAAGGAGCAGTACTTC. Its protein product is CASSLGQPHVPKEQYF.

The J gene is TRBJ1-1, the V gene TRBV18; D is possibly TRBD1 (5 bases). V was clipped by 3 bases and J by 7 bases, with 15 bases between them. Germline lookup yields CDR1 KGHSH and CDR2 LQKENI. CDR3 size: 14 residues. CDR3 sequence: CASSPPLGGVEAFF. The CDR3 bases are TGTGCCAGCTCACCGCCCTTGGGGGGGGTTGAAGCTTTCTTT.

This chain joins TRBV21-1 and TRBJ1-2. TRBV21-1 is reported as a pseudogene. CDR3 size: 13 residues. Here the CDR3 reads CASRPGGFYGYTF. CDR3 nucleotide sequence: TGTGCCAGCAGACCGGGAGGGTTCTATGGCTACACCTTC.

The sample holds a few counts of this clone. V is TRBV6-5 and J is TRBJ1-3; 7 nucleotides agree with TRBD1. Trimming at V came to 5 bases and at J to 5 bases, leaving 6 bases not matched to a gene. The CDR3 is 14 amino acids. Germline CDR1 reads MNHEY; CDR2 reads SVGAGI. CDR3 nucleotides: TGTGCCAGCAGTACAGGGGTTGGACGAAACACCATATATTTT. Protein sequence: CASSTGVGRNTIYF.

The CDR3 reads CSPSLAAGGEQFF. The CDR3 coding sequence is TGCAGCCCGAGTTTAGCGGCCGGGGGTGAGCAGTTCTTC. The chain carries TRBV29-1 and TRBJ2-1; D perhaps matches TRBD2 (6 bases). Looked up from germline, CDR1 is SQVTM and CDR2 is ANQGSEA. V lost 8 bases and J 9 bases, leaving 20 bases between the germline ends. The length of the CDR3 is 13 residues.

This chain joins TRBV19 and TRBJ2-2, with 7 bases fitting TRBD1. There are 16 residues in the CDR3. J was trimmed by 3 bases and V by 4 bases; bases with no gene match: 8. CDR1 LNHDA and CDR2 SQIVND come from the germline V gene (reference sequence). CDR3 DNA sequence: TGTGCCAGTAGTACCAGACAGGGTTATTACACCGGGGAGCTGTTTTTT. Its translation is CASSTRQGYYTGELFF.

This chain links TRBV27 with TRBJ1-2, with unresolved D. The germline V and J ends were trimmed by 5 bases and 0 bases, with 7 bases remaining between them. The CDR3 length is 13 residues. Germline V gene sequence: CDR1 MNHEY, CDR2 SMNVEV (reference sequence). The chain's CDR3 is CASSTVSNYGYTF. The CDR3 DNA is TGTGCCAGCAGTACTGTATCTAACTATGGCTACACCTTC.

The chain recombines TRBV4-2 with TRBJ1-1; possibly TRBD1 for D (5 bases). Between the trimmed V and J ends, which lost 10 bases and 2 bases, there was a span of 11 bases. CDR1 and CDR2 from the germline V gene are LGHNA and YNFKEQ. The CDR3 has 12 amino acids. The chain's CDR3 is CATGTVNTEAFF. In DNA, the CDR3 is TGTGCCACCGGGACGGTCAACACTGAAGCTTTCTTT.

This clone came up once. The rearrangement links TRBV7-2 to TRBJ1-5, with 10 bases that match TRBD1. The CDR3 length is 18 residues. Germline V gene lookup returns CDR1 SGHTA and CDR2 FQGNSA. V was pared by 4 bases and J by 5 bases, with 14 bases of the junction left unmatched. CDR3 in amino acids: CASSSTPGTGALYQPQHF. CDR3 nucleotide sequence: TGTGCCAGCAGCTCCACCCCCGGGACAGGGGCCCTGTATCAGCCCCAGCATTTT.

V usage is TRBV28 and J usage is TRBJ2-7; D is perhaps TRBD1 (7 bases). Germline assignment: CDR1 MDHEN and CDR2 SYDVKM. Deletions cut 6 bases from V and 6 bases from J, with 12 bases between. This CDR3 has 12 amino acids. CDR3 in DNA: TGTGCCAGCAGGAGGCAGGGGGGCGAGCAGTACTTC. This gives the protein CASRRQGGEQYF.

The chain couples TRBV6-5 to TRBJ2-7, with D maybe TRBD2 (5 bases). The CDR3 has 14 residues. V lost 0 bases to trimming and J lost 0 bases, with 6 bases between them. Germline loops: CDR1 MNHEY, CDR2 SVGAGI. The CDR3 nucleotides read TGTGCCAGCAGTTACTCGAGCGGCTCCTACGAGCAGTACTTC. Translation gives CASSYSSGSYEQYF.